This is a list of T cell receptor beta chains from one sample in a study of regulatory T cells in long-lasting Graves disease. TCRdb redid the calling of the multiplex PCR reads with MiXCR, one entry per CDR3 protein. The table has about 350,000 distinct CDR3 sequences, under 20% seen once. This same sample was also part of a study on T cells in Graves' hyperthyroidism and ophthalmopathy.

The sample in question was peripheral blood mononuclear cells (PBMCs), obtained at new diagnosis, from a patient treated with antithyroid drugs. These receptor sequences come from a woman aged 18-29 years with Graves disease. Both conserved end residues are part of each CDR3. Each record gives: D gene, clone size, CDR3 length, J gene, V gene, CDR3 protein, CDR3 DNA. D genes are given only for firm matches. Clone size is not always given. Where it is, it says once, few, many or a class for expanded clones.

TRBD1 | . | 14 | TRBJ1-1 | TRBV5-1 | CASAGTGRDTEAFF | TGCGCCAGCGCCGGGACAGGGCGGGACACTGAAGCTTTCTTT
. | many | 14 | TRBJ2-5 | TRBV3-1 | CASSQPPYQETQYF | TGTGCCAGCAGCCAACCCCCCTACCAAGAGACCCAGTACTTC
. | many | 13 | TRBJ2-2 | TRBV6-5 | CASSYTYTGELFF | TGTGCCAGCAGTTACACCTACACCGGGGAGCTGTTTTTT
. | . | 16 | TRBJ1-2 | TRBV19 | CASSSTGIPRGGGYTF | TGTGCCAGTAGTTCGACAGGCATCCCTCGGGGAGGAGGCTACACCTTC
TRBD2 | few | 17 | TRBJ2-1 | TRBV5-1 | CASSPHIAGSSYNEQFF | TGCGCCAGCAGCCCACATATAGCGGGGAGCTCCTACAATGAGCAGTTCTTC
. | . | 13 | TRBJ1-2 | TRBV28 | CASYQGNFAGYTF | TGTGCCAGCTATCAGGGGAATTTCGCTGGCTACACCTTC
. | . | 11 | TRBJ2-7 | TRBV7-2 | CARSSDYEQYF | TGTGCCCGCAGCTCCGATTACGAGCAGTACTTC
TRBD2 | many | 19 | TRBJ2-7 | TRBV20-1 | CSARDPRGVSWGGSYEQYF | TGCAGTGCTAGAGATCCGCGGGGGGTCAGCTGGGGGGGTTCCTACGAGCAGTACTTC
. | few | 13 | TRBJ1-4 | TRBV6-1 | CALLDSENEKLFF | TGTGCCCTCCTTGACAGCGAGAATGAAAAACTGTTTTTT
. | many | 13 | TRBJ2-5 | TRBV6-1 | CASANSPRGTQYF | TGTGCCAGCGCGAATTCTCCCCGCGGGACCCAGTACTTC
. | few | 13 | TRBJ2-3 | TRBV29-1 | CSVLRDLTDTQYF | TGCAGCGTACTCCGGGACCTCACAGATACGCAGTATTTT
. | many | 16 | TRBJ2-7 | TRBV5-8 | CASSTREYGSTYEQYF | TGTGCCAGCAGCACCCGAGAGTATGGGTCTACCTACGAGCAGTACTTC
. | . | 15 | TRBJ2-2 | TRBV5-1 | CASSLNRANTGELFF | TGCGCCAGCAGCTTGAACAGGGCGAACACCGGGGAGCTGTTTTTT
. | many | 16 | TRBJ2-1 | TRBV7-9 | CASSSDRGLSYNEQFF | TGTGCCAGCAGCTCCGACCGGGGGCTATCCTACAATGAGCAGTTCTTC
TRBD2 | . | 17 | TRBJ2-2 | TRBV6-1 | CASRPGLVGLSTGELFF | TGTGCCAGCAGACCGGGACTAGTCGGTTTGTCGACCGGGGAGCTGTTTTTT
. | . | 15 | TRBJ2-1 | TRBV7-9 | CASSLDDYEWGEQFF | TGTGCCAGCAGCTTAGACGACTATGAATGGGGCGAGCAGTTCTTC
. | . | 17 | TRBJ2-2 | TRBV3-1 | CASSPRGDYADTGELFF | TGTGCCAGCAGCCCCAGGGGGGACTACGCGGACACCGGGGAGCTGTTTTTT
TRBD1 | few | 15 | TRBJ1-3 | TRBV7-9 | CASSFDRASGNTIYF | TGTGCCAGCAGCTTCGACAGGGCCAGTGGAAACACCATATATTTT
. | . | 19 | TRBJ1-1 | TRBV6-2/TRBV6-3 | CASSYFGPGHGKMNTEAFF | TGTGCCAGCAGTTATTTCGGACCGGGACACGGAAAAATGAACACTGAAGCTTTCTTT
. | many | 14 | TRBJ1-1 | TRBV28 | CASSGEGRFTEAFF | TGTGCCAGCAGCGGGGAGGGGCGTTTCACTGAAGCTTTCTTT
. | many | 11 | TRBJ1-2 | TRBV6-1 | CASVGAYGYTF | TGTGCCAGCGTCGGTGCCTATGGCTACACCTTC
. | many | 14 | TRBJ2-4 | TRBV20-1 | CSARVTGAKNIQYF | TGCAGTGCTAGAGTAACAGGGGCCAAAAACATTCAGTACTTC
. | few | 15 | TRBJ1-1 | TRBV5-6 | CASSLGWTENTEAFF | TGTGCCAGCAGCTTAGGCTGGACAGAGAACACTGAAGCTTTCTTT
. | . | 16 | TRBJ1-1 | TRBV27 | CASRPSPTDPGAEAFF | TGTGCCAGCAGACCTTCACCGACCGACCCGGGGGCTGAAGCTTTCTTT
. | few | 17 | TRBJ1-5 | TRBV12-3/TRBV12-4 | CASSLDGGLISNQPQHF | TGTGCCAGCAGCTTGGACGGGGGGCTCATTAGCAATCAGCCCCAGCATTTT
TRBD2 | many | 17 | TRBJ2-1 | TRBV3-1 | CASSPTLGTSDYNEQFF | TGTGCCAGCAGCCCGACTCTAGGGACTAGCGATTACAATGAGCAGTTCTTC
. | . | 17 | TRBJ1-1 | TRBV11-2 | CASSLRGYPFMNTEAFF | TGTGCCAGCAGCTTACGGGGTTATCCGTTCATGAACACTGAAGCTTTCTTT
TRBD2 | many | 17 | TRBJ2-5 | TRBV9 | CASSVDPSGGTQETQYF | TGTGCCAGCAGCGTAGATCCTAGCGGGGGAACCCAAGAGACCCAGTACTTC
. | . | 14 | TRBJ1-3 | TRBV7-2 | CASTRGPSGNTIYF | TGTGCCAGCACCAGGGGTCCCTCTGGAAACACCATATATTTT
. | few | 12 | TRBJ2-5 | TRBV4-1 | CASSQEVGTQYF | TGCGCCAGCAGCCAAGAGGTTGGGACCCAGTACTTC
. | . | 14 | TRBJ1-2 | TRBV9 | CASSPEVLGYGYTF | TGTGCCAGCAGCCCAGAGGTCCTGGGCTATGGCTACACCTTC
. | many | 14 | TRBJ2-3 | TRBV7-2 | CASSLNGGTDTQYF | TGTGCCAGCAGCCTCAATGGGGGTACAGATACGCAGTATTTT
TRBD2 | many | 18 | TRBJ2-7 | TRBV11-2 | CASSLFGLAGGTFHEQYF | TGTGCCAGCAGCTTGTTTGGGCTAGCGGGGGGAACGTTCCACGAGCAGTACTTC
. | . | 14 | TRBJ2-7 | TRBV9 | CAGSVGDNSYEQYF | TGTGCCGGCAGCGTAGGGGACAACTCCTACGAGCAGTACTTC
. | many | 15 | TRBJ1-2 | TRBV6-1 | CASSEPRGRGYGYTF | TGTGCCAGCAGTGAACCCCGCGGCAGGGGATATGGCTACACCTTC
. | . | 14 | TRBJ2-7 | TRBV6-5 | CASSYEGGLHEQYF | TGTGCCAGCAGTTACGAGGGAGGTCTGCACGAGCAGTACTTC
TRBD1 | many | 17 | TRBJ2-1 | TRBV11-2 | CASSLVEGQGPGNEQFF | TGTGCCAGCAGCTTAGTCGAGGGACAGGGGCCGGGGAATGAGCAGTTCTTC
. | many | 20 | TRBJ2-1 | TRBV18 | CASSPRMKGLSKGTYNEQFF | TGTGCCAGCTCACCACGAATGAAAGGACTCTCGAAGGGCACCTACAATGAGCAGTTCTTC
. | few | 12 | TRBJ1-5 | TRBV19 | CASMRNNQPQHF | TGTGCCAGTATGCGGAACAATCAGCCCCAGCATTTT
. | many | 16 | TRBJ1-1 | TRBV4-1 | CASSHGGDTMNTEAFF | TGCGCCAGCAGCCATGGTGGGGACACTATGAACACTGAAGCTTTCTTT
. | many | 14 | TRBJ2-3 | TRBV12-3/TRBV12-4 | CASSVDRATDTQYF | TGTGCCAGCAGTGTGGACAGAGCCACAGATACGCAGTATTTT
. | . | 15 | TRBJ2-1 | TRBV19 | CASSGMGGSYNEQFF | TGTGCCAGTAGTGGGATGGGGGGCTCCTACAATGAGCAGTTCTTC
TRBD1 | . | 15 | TRBJ1-5 | TRBV20-1 | CSARKPGQADQPQHF | TGCAGTGCCCGTAAACCGGGACAGGCGGACCAGCCCCAGCATTTT
TRBD2 | . | 20 | TRBJ2-1 | TRBV12-3/TRBV12-4 | CASSLGVGLAGGGSYNEQFF | TGTGCCAGCAGTTTAGGGGTGGGACTAGCGGGGGGCGGCTCCTACAATGAGCAGTTCTTC